Below, one TCR beta chain is given with its context. Antigen: not known. The data derive from a study of cytomegalovirus exposure and HLA in healthy donors. Study summary: Among the roughly 400 genotyped donors, 65% to 85% were placed in the Caucasian-associated ancestry cluster.

The CDR3 runs to 15 residues. CDR1 is SGDLS, CDR2 YYNGEE, per germline. General observations from the study: An analysis was carried out at a later point. It showed that HLA-associated TCR beta chains were more clonally expanded than equally common non-associated chains. In a later analysis, donors in an Asian-associated ancestry cluster reportedly had fewer N-insertions in productive TCRs than the cohort mean.

It was with 60 Vbeta and 13 Jbeta primers that the PCR ran. Profiled with immunoSEQ multiplex PCR; TCRdb holds only in-frame clones, not every one. The data show over 150,000 clones, roughly 81% seen once. The V and J genes are TRBV9 and TRBJ2-5; D is perhaps TRBD2 (6 bases). The end of the DNA aligns better with TRBJ2-7, so the J call may be wrong. What was sequenced was PBMCs. This receptor was taken from a woman aged 45 to 65 in good health and CMV-seronegative. CDR3 region: CASSLPARELYEQYF. The CDR3 DNA follows: TGTGCCAGCAGCCTCCCGGCGCGGGAATTATACGAGCAGTACTTC.